The 2 T cell receptor beta chains reported below all come from one sample, sequenced in a study of blood T cell repertoires in COVID-19. Assay used: immunoSEQ multiplex PCR; TCRdb lists only in-frame clones, some missing. The sample lists about 71,000 clones, about 80% occurring once. The sequenced sample was peripheral blood. These receptors originate from a woman of 80 years or more with acute or convalescent COVID-19.

The V and J genes are TRBV7-2 and TRBJ1-1, with 7 bases aligning to TRBD1. Germline-derived CDR1 and CDR2 are SGHTA and FQGNSA. Trimming took 6 bases from V and 6 from J; bases not matched to a gene: 7. The CDR3 totals 13 residues. In nucleotides, the CDR3 is TGTGCCAGCAGGAGGACAGGTTTGGCTGAAGCTTTCTTT. It codes for CASRRTGLAEAFF.

The chain couples TRBV11-2 to TRBJ1-1; 7 bases line up with TRBD1. Germline V gene lookup returns CDR1 SGHAT and CDR2 FQNNGV. There are 13 residues in the CDR3. V was clipped by 3 bases and J by 6 bases; unmatched bases: 4. This chain's CDR3 is CASSFQGGAEAFF. CDR3 in DNA: TGTGCCAGCAGCTTTCAGGGGGGAGCTGAAGCTTTCTTT. Using reference TRBV11-2 and TRBJ1-1 for the parts outside the CDR3, the full variable domain is EAGVAQSPRYKIIEKRQSVAFWCNPISGHATLYWYQQILGQGPKLLIQFQNNGVVDDSQLPKDRFSAERLKGVDSTLKIQPAKLEDSAVYLCASSFQGGAEAFFGQGTRLTVV.